Shown below are 3 T cell receptor beta chains from a single sample sequenced in a study of blood T cells in healthy people across ages. Then a second PCR, running roughly 7 to 11 cycles, was carried out with a sample-barcoded 5' primer and a J-beta primer mix. Via MiXCR, TCRdb re-called the 5' RACE reads, giving one row per CDR3 protein. The sample yields roughly 800,000 distinct CDR3 sequences, 53% seen once. The source material was blood. The receptors come from a man aged 80 or over in good health.

This chain links TRBV4-1 with TRBJ2-1; D unresolved. The CDR3 is 15 residues long. The germline V gene has CDR1 MGHRA and CDR2 YSYEKL. Trimming cost V 4 bases and J 0 bases, with 10 bases left between them. CDR3 protein: CASSPMGNSYNEQFF. The CDR3 nucleotides are TGCGCCAGCAGCCCGATGGGGAACTCCTACAATGAGCAGTTCTTC.

This sequence joins TRBV18 and TRBJ2-7, with D maybe TRBD1 (6 bases). From germline, CDR1 is KGHSH and CDR2 LQKENI. The V and J ends lost 1 base and 3 bases respectively, with 13 bases between them. The CDR3 is made up of 15 amino acids. The CDR3 protein is CASSPRDTFDYEQYF. CDR3 DNA sequence: TGTGCCAGCTCACCACGGGACACCTTCGACTACGAGCAGTACTTC. The whole variable domain, remainder taken from reference TRBV18 and TRBJ2-7, is NAGVMQNPRHLVRRRGQEARLRCSPMKGHSHVYWYRQLPEEGLKFMVYLQKENIIDESGMPKERFSAEFPKEGPSILRIQQVVRGDSAAYFCASSPRDTFDYEQYFGPGTRLTVT.

This rearrangement joins TRBV20-1 to TRBJ1-2; 7 bases match TRBD1. This CDR3 comprises 13 residues. In germline, CDR1 is DFQATT, CDR2 SNEGSKA (reference sequence). V shed 6 bases and J 1 base; nucleotides not matched to a gene: 5. DNA of the CDR3: TGCAGTGCCCTCCAGGGGGGTAACTATGGCTACACCTTC. The encoded protein is CSALQGGNYGYTF.